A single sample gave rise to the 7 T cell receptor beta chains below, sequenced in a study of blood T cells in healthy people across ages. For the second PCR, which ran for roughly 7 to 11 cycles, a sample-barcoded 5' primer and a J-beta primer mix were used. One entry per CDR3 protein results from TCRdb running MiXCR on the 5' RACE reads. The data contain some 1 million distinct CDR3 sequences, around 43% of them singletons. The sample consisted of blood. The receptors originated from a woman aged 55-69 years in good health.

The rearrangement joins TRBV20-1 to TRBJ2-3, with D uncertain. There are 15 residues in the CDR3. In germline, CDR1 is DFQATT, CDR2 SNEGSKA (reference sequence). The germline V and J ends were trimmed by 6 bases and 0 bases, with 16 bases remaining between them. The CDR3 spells CSANPPHFSTDTQYF. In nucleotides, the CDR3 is TGCAGTGCAAACCCCCCCCACTTTAGCACAGATACGCAGTATTTT.

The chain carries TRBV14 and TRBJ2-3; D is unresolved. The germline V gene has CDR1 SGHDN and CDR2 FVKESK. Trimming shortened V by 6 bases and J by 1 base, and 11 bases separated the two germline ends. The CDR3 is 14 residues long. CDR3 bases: TGTGCCAGCAGAAGAGTGTCGGGCACAGATACGCAGTATTTT. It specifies CASRRVSGTDTQYF.

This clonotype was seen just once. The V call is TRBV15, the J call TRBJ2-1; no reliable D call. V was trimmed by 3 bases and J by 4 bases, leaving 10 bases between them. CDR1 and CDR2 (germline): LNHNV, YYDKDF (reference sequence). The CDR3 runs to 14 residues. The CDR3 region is CATSSGRFYNEQFF. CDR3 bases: TGTGCCACCAGCAGTGGTAGGTTTTACAATGAGCAGTTCTTC.

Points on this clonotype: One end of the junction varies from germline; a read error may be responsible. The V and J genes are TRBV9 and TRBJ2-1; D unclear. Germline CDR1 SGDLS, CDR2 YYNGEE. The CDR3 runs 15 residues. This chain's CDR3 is CAGSEWSSWYNEQFF. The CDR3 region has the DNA TGTGCCGGCAGCGAGTGGTCAAGTTGGTACAATGAGCAGTTCTTC.

In DNA form, the CDR3 reads TGTGCCAGCAGTTACTCGATTGGTCCAGCCGGGGGGGAGACCCAGTACTTC. It codes for CASSYSIGPAGGETQYF. The chain has TRBV6-2 or TRBV6-3 and TRBJ2-5; 7 nucleotides align to TRBD2. Trimming at V came to 0 bases and at J to 5 bases, leaving 12 bases not matched to a gene. This CDR3 spans 17 amino acids. Germline V gene lookup returns CDR1 MNHEY and CDR2 SVGEGT.

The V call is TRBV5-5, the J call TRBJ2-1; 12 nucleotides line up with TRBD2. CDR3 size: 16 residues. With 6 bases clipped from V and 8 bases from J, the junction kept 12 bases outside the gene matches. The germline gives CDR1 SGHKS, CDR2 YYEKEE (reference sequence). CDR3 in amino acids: CASISSLAGGSDEQFF. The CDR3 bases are TGTGCCAGCATCTCATCCCTAGCGGGAGGGAGTGATGAGCAGTTCTTC.

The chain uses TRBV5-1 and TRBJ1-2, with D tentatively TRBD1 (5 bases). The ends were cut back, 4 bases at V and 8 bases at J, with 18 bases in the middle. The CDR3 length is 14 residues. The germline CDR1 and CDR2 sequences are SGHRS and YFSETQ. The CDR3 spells CASSVGAGIYGYTF. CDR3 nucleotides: TGCGCCAGCAGCGTTGGGGCAGGGATCTACGGCTACACCTTC.